A selection of T cell receptor beta chains follows, all from one sample in a study of shared clonotypes between healthy human individuals. TCRdb's table, derived via immunoSEQ multiplex PCR, lists solely in-frame clones and lacks some. The data contain fewer than 800,000 clones, about 91% of them singletons. Sequencing used naive CD8+ T cells sorted from blood. These receptor sequences come from a man aged 25-40 years in good health. Each CDR3 is given with its conserved first and last residue. Rows may omit the clone size; those that give it use once, few, many or a size class.

CDR3,length,V,size
CASSPWGGSVNEQFF,15,TRBV6-5,once
CASSLLAGGNGYTF,14,TRBV28,.
CASSLGAGGRTGELFF,16,TRBV7-6,.
CASSLWDRGYNEQFF,15,TRBV11-2,.
CASSLGQGDGDTQYF,15,TRBV7-9,.
CASGLLAGGWYEQYF,15,TRBV12-5,.
CATSVSSTEAFF,12,TRBV15,.
CATRLMDGSDQPQHF,15,TRBV19,.
CASSQDGLGQGADTEAFF,18,TRBV4-1,.
CASSYGLAGETGELFF,16,TRBV6-5,.
CASSSKQGDFDQPQHF,16,TRBV28,.
CASRGRTGGLYEKLFF,16,TRBV28,.
CASSLLAGGLYNEQFF,16,TRBV7-3,once
CASSQGLAGSYEQYF,15,TRBV14,.
CASSTLLHRENQPQHF,16,TRBV19,.
CASSFNLEIYEQYF,14,TRBV7-2,.
CASSLEGLAGHYEQYF,16,TRBV5-1,.